This entry features one T cell receptor beta chain sequence. What it binds is not known. The sample originates from a study of CD8+CD57+ T cells in acquired aplastic anemia. Study-wide background: Sorted CD4+ and CD8+ cell DNA averaged around 3 ug. Study outcomes and limitations: For CD8+ Simpson's diversity, patients and controls showed no significant difference. About 29 CD8+ CDR3 sequences occurred in both the patients and the controls.

The CDR3 is made up of 14 amino acids. Germline V gene lookup returns CDR1 DFQATT and CDR2 SNEGSKA (reference sequence). The V gene end was trimmed by 6 bases and the J gene end by 2 bases; junction bases not matched to a gene: 9. Genomic DNA, the template, was used for profiling of the TCR beta VDJ and CDR3. From the reads, TCRdb called clonotypes with MiXCR, one entry per CDR3 protein. In the table there are around 160,000 distinct CDR3 sequences, 47% of which are singletons. The authors sequenced patients whose flow cytometry had shown CD8+CD57+ cell expansion. Each patient had severe acquired aplastic anemia.

The chain links TRBV20-1 to TRBJ2-7; 8 bases agree with TRBD2. The origin of this receptor is a human donor with aplastic anemia. The specimen sequenced was sorted CD4+, CD8+, or CD8+CD57+ T cells (not recorded which) from PBMCs. The CDR3 nucleotides read TGCAGTGCCGAAAGAGCGGGGGCCCCCTACGAGCAGTACTTC. Amino acids: CSAERAGAPYEQYF.